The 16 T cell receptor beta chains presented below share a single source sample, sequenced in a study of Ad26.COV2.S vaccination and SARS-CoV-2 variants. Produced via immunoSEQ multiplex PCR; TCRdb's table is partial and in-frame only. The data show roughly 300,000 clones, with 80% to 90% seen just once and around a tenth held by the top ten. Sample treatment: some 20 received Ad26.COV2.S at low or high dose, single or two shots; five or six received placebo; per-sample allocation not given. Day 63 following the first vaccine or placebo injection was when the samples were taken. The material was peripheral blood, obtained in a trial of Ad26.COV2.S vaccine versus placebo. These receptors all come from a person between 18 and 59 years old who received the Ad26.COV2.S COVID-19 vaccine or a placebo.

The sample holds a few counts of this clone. Here the CDR3 DNA reads TGTGCCAGCAGACCCTGGGGCTCCTACGAGCAGTACTTC. This translates into CASRPWGSYEQYF. The rearrangement uses TRBV28 and TRBJ2-7; no clear D. The germline V gene encodes CDR1 MDHEN and CDR2 SYDVKM. V lost 6 bases, J lost 0 bases, and 9 bases lay in between. The CDR3 is made up of 13 amino acids. The full variable domain, its missing parts supplied by reference TRBV28 and TRBJ2-7, is DVKVTQSSRYLVKRTGEKVFLECVQDMDHENMFWYRQDPGLGLRLIYFSYDVKMKEKGDIPEGYSVSREKKERFSLILESASTNQTSMYLCASRPWGSYEQYFGPGTRLTVT.

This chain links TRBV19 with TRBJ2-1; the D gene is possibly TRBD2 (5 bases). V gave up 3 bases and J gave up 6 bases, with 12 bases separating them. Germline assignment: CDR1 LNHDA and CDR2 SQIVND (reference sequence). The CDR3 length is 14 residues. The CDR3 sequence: CASSIMDRGNEQFF. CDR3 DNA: TGTGCCAGTAGTATTATGGATCGGGGCAATGAGCAGTTCTTC.

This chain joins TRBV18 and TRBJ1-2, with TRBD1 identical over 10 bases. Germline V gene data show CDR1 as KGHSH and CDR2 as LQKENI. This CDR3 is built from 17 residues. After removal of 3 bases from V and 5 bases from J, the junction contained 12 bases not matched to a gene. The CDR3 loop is CASSPGGLTGGKYGYTF. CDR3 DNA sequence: TGTGCCAGCTCACCGGGCGGACTGACAGGGGGCAAGTATGGCTACACCTTC.

The CDR3 here is CATSDFGSSGGDTQYF. The CDR3 DNA reads TGTGCCACCAGTGATTTTGGAAGTTCCGGCGGAGATACGCAGTATTTT. This chain joins TRBV24-1 and TRBJ2-3; no definite D call. The germline V gene has CDR1 KGHDR and CDR2 SFDVKD. The CDR3 is 16 amino acids. Trimming stripped 1 base from V and 5 bases from J, with 15 bases between.

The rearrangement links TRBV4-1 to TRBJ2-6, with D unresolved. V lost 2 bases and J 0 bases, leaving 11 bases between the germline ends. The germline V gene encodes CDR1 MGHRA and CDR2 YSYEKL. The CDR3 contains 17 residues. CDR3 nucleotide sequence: TGCGCCAGCAGCCAATTACCAGCCGTCTCTGGGGCCAACGTCCTGACTTTC. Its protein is CASSQLPAVSGANVLTF.

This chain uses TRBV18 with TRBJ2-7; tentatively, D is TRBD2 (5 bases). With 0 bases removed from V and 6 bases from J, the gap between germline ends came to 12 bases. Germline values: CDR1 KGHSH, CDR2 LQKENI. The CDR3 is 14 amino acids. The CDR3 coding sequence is TGTGCCAGCTCACCACCTTCCGGGCGGGCCGAGCAGTACTTC. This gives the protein CASSPPSGRAEQYF.

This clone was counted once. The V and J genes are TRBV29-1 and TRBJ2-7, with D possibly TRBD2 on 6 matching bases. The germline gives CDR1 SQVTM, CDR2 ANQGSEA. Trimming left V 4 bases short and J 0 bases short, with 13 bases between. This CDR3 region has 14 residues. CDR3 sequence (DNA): TGCAGCGTTGGCGGGGCCATTAGCTCCTACGAGCAGTACTTC. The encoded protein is CSVGGAISSYEQYF.

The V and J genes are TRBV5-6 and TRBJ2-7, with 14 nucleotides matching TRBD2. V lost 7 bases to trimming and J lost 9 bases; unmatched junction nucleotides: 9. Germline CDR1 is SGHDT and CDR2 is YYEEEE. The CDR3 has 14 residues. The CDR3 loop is CASSGGLAGDVQYF. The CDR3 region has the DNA TGTGCCAGCTCGGGGGGACTAGCGGGAGATGTGCAGTACTTC. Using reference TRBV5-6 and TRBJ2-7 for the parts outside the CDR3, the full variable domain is DAGVTQSPTHLIKTRGQQVTLRCSPKSGHDTVSWYQQALGQGPQFIFQYYEEEERQRGNFPDRFSGHQFPNYSSELNVNALLLGDSALYLCASSGGLAGDVQYFGPGTRLTVT.

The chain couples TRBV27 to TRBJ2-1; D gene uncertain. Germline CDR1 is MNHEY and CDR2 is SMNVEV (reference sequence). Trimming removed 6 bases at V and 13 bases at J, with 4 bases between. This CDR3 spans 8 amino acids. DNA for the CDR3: TGTGCCAGCAGATACCAGTTCTTC. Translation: CASRYQFF.

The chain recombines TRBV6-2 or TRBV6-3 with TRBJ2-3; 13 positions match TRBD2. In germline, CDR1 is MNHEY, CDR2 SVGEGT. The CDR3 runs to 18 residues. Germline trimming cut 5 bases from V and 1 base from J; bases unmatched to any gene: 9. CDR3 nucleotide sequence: TGTGCCAGCAGTCGTACTAGCGGGGGGGCCTCTGGCACAGATACGCAGTATTTT. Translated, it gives CASSRTSGGASGTDTQYF.

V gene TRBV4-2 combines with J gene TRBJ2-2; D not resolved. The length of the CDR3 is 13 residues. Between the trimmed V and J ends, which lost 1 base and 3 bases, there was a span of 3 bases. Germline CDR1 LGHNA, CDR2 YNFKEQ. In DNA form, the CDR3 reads TGTGCCAGCAGCCAAGTCGACACCGGGGAGCTGTTTTTT. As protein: CASSQVDTGELFF.

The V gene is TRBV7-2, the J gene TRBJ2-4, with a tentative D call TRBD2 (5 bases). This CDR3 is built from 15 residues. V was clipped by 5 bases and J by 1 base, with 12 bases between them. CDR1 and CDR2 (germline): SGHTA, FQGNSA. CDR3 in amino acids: CASSPPSGAKNIQYF. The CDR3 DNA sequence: TGTGCCAGCAGCCCCCCTTCGGGGGCCAAAAACATTCAGTACTTC. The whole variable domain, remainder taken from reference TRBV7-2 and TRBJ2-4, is GAGVSQSPSNKVTEKGKDVELRCDPISGHTALYWYRQSLGQGLEFLIYFQGNSAPDKSGLPSDRFSAERTGGSVSTLTIQRTQQEDSAVYLCASSPPSGAKNIQYFGAGTRLSVL.

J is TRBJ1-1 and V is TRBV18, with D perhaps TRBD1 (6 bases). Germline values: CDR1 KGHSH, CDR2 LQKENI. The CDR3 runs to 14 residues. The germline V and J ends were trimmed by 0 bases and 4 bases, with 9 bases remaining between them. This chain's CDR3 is CASSPPAGVTEAFF. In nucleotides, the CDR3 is TGTGCCAGCTCACCACCGGCAGGGGTCACTGAAGCTTTCTTT. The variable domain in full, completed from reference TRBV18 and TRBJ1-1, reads NAGVMQNPRHLVRRRGQEARLRCSPMKGHSHVYWYRQLPEEGLKFMVYLQKENIIDESGMPKERFSAEFPKEGPSILRIQQVVRGDSAAYFCASSPPAGVTEAFFGQGTRLTVV.

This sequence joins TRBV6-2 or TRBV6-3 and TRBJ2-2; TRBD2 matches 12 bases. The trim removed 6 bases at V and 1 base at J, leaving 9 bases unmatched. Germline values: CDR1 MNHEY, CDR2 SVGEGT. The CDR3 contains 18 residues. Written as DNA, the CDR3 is TGTGCCAGCAGCGGACTAGCGGGGTTTTCGAGGAACACCGGGGAGCTGTTTTTT. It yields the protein CASSGLAGFSRNTGELFF.

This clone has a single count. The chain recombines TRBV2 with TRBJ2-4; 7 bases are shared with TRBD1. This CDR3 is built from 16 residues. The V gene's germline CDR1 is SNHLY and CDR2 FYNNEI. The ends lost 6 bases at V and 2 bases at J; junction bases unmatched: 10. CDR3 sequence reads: CASRGTPDRSKNIQYF. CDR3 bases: TGTGCCAGCAGGGGGACCCCGGACAGGTCCAAAAACATTCAGTACTTC.

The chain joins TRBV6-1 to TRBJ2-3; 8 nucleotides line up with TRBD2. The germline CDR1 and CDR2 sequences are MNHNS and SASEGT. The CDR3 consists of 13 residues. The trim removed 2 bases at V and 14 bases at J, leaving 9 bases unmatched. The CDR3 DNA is TGTGCCAGCAGTGAAACTAGCGGATCCCTTGCGTATTTT. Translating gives CASSETSGSLAYF.